The TCR beta chain under discussion was sequenced for a study of immune evolution from preneoplasia to lung adenocarcinoma. Study-wide points: KRAS-mutant nodules had the highest T cell clonality. Normal lung had the highest top T cell clone frequencies. Later-stage lesions seemingly showed higher T cell density and diversity than normal lung.

Between the mid-2010s and the late 2010s, patients underwent resection in Japan or China. About this clone: The target antigen is unknown.

TCRdb keeps only in-frame clones here, not all; method: immunoSEQ multiplex PCR. The sample includes about 9,100 clones, around four fifths seen only once; the top ten take about 2.9%. The ends lost 4 bases at V and 9 bases at J; junction bases unmatched: 7. Germline V lookup: CDR1 MNHNY, CDR2 SVGAGI (reference sequence). The CDR3 totals 15 residues. The chain combines TRBV6-6 with TRBJ1-5, with TRBD1 matching over 12 bases. The TCR originated in a person aged 70 to 85 with lung adenocarcinoma. The sequencing sample was made of FFPE lung adenocarcinoma in situ tissue. This chain's CDR3 is CASSSGTGGRWPQHF. The CDR3 coding sequence is TGTGCCAGCAGTTCCGGGACAGGGGGCCGATGGCCCCAGCATTTT.